This TCR beta chain was identified during a study of blood T cell repertoires in COVID-19. Across the study: COVID-19 samples, acute and convalescent, were from the United States, Italy and Spain.

This clone has just one count. Clones were sequenced by immunoSEQ multiplex PCR, and TCRdb holds only the in-frame ones, with some missing. This sample has 180,000 or so clones, with approximately 81% found just once. This CDR3 has 14 amino acids. Losses at the gene ends were 6 bases for V and 3 bases for J; bases not matched to a gene: 6. Per germline, CDR1 SGDLS and CDR2 YYNGEE. This receptor was taken from an older person with COVID-19, enrolled during active disease. Material: peripheral blood. The rearrangement uses TRBV9 and TRBJ2-7, with TRBD1 matching 10 bases. CDR3 in DNA: TGTGCCAGCACCGACGGGACAGGGGTCTACGAGCAGTACTTC. Translated: CASTDGTGVYEQYF.